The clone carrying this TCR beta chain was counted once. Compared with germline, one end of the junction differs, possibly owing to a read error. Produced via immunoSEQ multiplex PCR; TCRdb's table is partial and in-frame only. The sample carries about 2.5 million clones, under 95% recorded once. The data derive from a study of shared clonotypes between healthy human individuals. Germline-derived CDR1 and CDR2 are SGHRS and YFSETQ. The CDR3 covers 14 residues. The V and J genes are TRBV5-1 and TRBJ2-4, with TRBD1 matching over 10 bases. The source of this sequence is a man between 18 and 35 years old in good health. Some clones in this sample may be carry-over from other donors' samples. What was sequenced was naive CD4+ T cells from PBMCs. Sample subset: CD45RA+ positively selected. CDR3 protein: CASSLDRGENIQYF. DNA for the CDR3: TGTGCCAGCAGCTTGGACAGGGGGGAAAACATTCAGTACTTC.